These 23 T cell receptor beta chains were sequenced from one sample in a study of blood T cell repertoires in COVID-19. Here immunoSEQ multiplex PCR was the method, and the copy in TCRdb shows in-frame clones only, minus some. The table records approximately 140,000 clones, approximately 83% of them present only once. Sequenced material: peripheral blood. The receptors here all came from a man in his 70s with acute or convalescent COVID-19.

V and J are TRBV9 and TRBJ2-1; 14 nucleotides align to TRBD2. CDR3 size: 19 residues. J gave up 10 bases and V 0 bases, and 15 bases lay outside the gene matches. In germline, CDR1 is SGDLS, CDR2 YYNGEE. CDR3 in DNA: TGTGCCAGCAGCGTAGCTACCGAGGGACTAGCGGGAGCCCCCCGAGAGCAGTTCTTC. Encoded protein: CASSVATEGLAGAPREQFF.

The CDR3 DNA reads as TGTGCCAGCAGCTTTGGGACAGGGGGCGAGAAGAACACTGAAGCTTTCTTT. Translating gives CASSFGTGGEKNTEAFF. The chain couples TRBV5-4 to TRBJ1-1; TRBD1 agrees at 12 bases. Per germline, CDR1 SGHNT and CDR2 YYREEE (reference sequence). The CDR3 is 17 residues long. V was clipped by 2 bases and J by 1 base; unmatched bases: 6.

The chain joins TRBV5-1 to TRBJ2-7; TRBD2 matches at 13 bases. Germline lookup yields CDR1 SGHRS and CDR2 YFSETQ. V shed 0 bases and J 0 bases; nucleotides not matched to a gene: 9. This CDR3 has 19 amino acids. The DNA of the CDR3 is TGCGCCAGCAGCTTGGGCCCGGGACTAGCGGGAAAGCACTCCTACGAGCAGTACTTC. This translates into CASSLGPGLAGKHSYEQYF.

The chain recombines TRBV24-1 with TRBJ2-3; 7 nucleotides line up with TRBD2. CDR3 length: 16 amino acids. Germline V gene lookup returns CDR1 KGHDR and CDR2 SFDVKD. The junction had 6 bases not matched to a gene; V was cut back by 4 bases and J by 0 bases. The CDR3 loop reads CATSEGEAGSTDTQYF. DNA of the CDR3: TGTGCCACCAGTGAAGGGGAAGCGGGAAGCACAGATACGCAGTATTTT.

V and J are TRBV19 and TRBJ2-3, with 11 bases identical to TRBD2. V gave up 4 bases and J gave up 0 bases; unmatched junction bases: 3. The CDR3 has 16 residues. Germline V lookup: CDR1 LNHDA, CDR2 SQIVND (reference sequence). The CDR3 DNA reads TGTGCCAGTAGTAGTCTAGCGGGAGGTAGCACAGATACGCAGTATTTT. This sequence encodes CASSSLAGGSTDTQYF. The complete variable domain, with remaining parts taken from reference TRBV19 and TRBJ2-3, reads DGGITQSPKYLFRKEGQNVTLSCEQNLNHDAMYWYRQDPGQGLRLIYYSQIVNDFQKGDIAEGYSVSREKKESFPLTVTSAQKNPTAFYLCASSSLAGGSTDTQYFGPGTRLTVL.

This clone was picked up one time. The CDR3 bases are TGTGCCAGCAGTGCCCCTGGTCGGCGGGGGTCCTACAATGAGCAGTTCTTC. Protein sequence: CASSAPGRRGSYNEQFF. The chain recombines TRBV27 with TRBJ2-1, with 7 nucleotides matching TRBD2. The trim removed 5 bases at V and 1 base at J, leaving 11 bases unmatched. The length of the CDR3 is 17 residues. Germline V gene data show CDR1 as MNHEY and CDR2 as SMNVEV (reference sequence).

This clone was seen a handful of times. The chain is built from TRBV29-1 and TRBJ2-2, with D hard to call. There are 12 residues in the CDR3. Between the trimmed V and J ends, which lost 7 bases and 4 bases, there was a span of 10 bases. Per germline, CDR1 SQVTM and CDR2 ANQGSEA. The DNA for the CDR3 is TGCAGCGCGGCTAGGAGCACCGGGGAGCTGTTTTTT. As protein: CSAARSTGELFF.

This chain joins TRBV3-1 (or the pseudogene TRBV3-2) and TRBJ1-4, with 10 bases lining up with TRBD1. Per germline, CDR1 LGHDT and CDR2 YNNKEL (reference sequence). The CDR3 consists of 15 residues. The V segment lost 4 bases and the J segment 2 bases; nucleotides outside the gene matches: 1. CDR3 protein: CASSRDRGTNEKLFF. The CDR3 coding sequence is TGTGCCAGCAGCCGGGACAGGGGTACTAATGAAAAACTGTTTTTT.

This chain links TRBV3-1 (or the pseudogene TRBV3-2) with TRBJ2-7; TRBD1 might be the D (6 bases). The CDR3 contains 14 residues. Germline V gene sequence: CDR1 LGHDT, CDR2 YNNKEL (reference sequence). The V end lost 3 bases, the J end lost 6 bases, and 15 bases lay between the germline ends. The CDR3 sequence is CASSQGQSVGEQYF. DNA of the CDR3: TGTGCCAGCAGCCAGGGACAAAGCGTTGGCGAGCAGTACTTC.

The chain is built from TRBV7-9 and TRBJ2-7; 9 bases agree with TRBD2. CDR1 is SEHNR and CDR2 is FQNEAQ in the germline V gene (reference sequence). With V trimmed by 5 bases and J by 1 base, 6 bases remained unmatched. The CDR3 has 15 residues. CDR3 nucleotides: TGTGCCAGCAGCACCCTGACTAGCGGTTCCTACGAGCAGTACTTC. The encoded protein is CASSTLTSGSYEQYF. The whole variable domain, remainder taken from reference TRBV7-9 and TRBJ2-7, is DTGVSQNPRHKITKRGQNVTFRCDPISEHNRLYWYRQTLGQGPEFLTYFQNEAQLEKSRLLSDRFSAERPKGSFSTLEIQRTEQGDSAMYLCASSTLTSGSYEQYFGPGTRLTVT.

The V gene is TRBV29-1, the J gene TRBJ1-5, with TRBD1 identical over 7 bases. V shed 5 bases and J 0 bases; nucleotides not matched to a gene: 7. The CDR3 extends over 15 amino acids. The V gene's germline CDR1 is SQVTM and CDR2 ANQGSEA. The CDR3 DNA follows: TGCAGCGTTCAGACAGGGTATGGTAGCAATCAGCCCCAGCATTTT. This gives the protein CSVQTGYGSNQPQHF.

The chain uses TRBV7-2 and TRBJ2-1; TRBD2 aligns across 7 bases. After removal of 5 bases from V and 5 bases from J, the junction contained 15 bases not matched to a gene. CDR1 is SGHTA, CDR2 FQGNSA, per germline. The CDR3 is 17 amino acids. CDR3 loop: CASSPKVGRELNNEQFF. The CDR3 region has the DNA TGTGCCAGCAGCCCCAAGGTGGGGCGGGAGCTAAACAATGAGCAGTTCTTC.

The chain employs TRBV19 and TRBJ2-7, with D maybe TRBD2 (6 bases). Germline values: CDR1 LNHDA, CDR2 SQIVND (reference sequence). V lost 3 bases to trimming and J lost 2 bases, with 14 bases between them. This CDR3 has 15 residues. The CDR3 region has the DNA TGTGCCAGTAGTATCAGGGACTTTAAGCCCTACGAGCAGTACTTC. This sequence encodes CASSIRDFKPYEQYF.

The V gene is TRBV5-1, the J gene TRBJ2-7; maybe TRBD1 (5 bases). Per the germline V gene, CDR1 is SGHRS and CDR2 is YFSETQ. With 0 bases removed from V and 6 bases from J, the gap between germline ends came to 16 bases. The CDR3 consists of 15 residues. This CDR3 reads CASSLAVGVLGEQYF. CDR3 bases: TGCGCCAGCAGCTTGGCCGTAGGGGTCCTGGGCGAGCAGTACTTC. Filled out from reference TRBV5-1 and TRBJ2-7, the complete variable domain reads KAGVTQTPRYLIKTRGQQVTLSCSPISGHRSVSWYQQTPGQGLQFLFEYFSETQRNKGNFPGRFSGRQFSNSRSEMNVSTLELGDSALYLCASSLAVGVLGEQYFGPGTRLTVT.

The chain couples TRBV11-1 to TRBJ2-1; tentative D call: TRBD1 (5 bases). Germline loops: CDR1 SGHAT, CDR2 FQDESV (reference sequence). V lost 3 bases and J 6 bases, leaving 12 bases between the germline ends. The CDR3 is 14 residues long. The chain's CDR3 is CASSFSGRLNEQFF. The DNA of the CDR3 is TGTGCCAGCAGCTTCTCAGGGCGCCTCAATGAGCAGTTCTTC.

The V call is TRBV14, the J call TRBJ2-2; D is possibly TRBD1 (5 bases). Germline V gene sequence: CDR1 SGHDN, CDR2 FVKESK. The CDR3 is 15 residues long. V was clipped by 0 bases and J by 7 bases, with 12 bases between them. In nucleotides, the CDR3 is TGTGCCAGCAGCCAAGACAGGGTGGAAGTCGGGGAGCTGTTTTTT. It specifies CASSQDRVEVGELFF. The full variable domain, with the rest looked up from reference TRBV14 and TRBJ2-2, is EAGVTQFPSHSVIEKGQTVTLRCDPISGHDNLYWYRRVMGKEIKFLLHFVKESKQDESGMPNNRFLAERTGGTYSTLKVQPAELEDSGVYFCASSQDRVEVGELFFGEGSRLTVL.

The CDR3 bases are TGTGCCAGTAGTATTCTCCTAGCTGGCTCAGATACGCAGTATTTT. It codes for CASSILLAGSDTQYF. The chain is built from TRBV19 and TRBJ2-3; a weak D match, TRBD2 (5 bases). In germline, CDR1 is LNHDA, CDR2 SQIVND (reference sequence). The V gene lost 3 bases and the J gene lost 4 bases, with 14 bases spanning the gap. CDR3 length: 15 amino acids.

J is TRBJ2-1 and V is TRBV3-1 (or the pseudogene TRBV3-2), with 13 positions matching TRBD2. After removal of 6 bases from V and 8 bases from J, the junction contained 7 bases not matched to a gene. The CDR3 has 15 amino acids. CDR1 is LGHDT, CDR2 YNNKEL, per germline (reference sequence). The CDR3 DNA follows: TGTGCCAGCAGTTTCGGACTAGCGGGAGACGATGAGCAGTTCTTC. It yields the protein CASSFGLAGDDEQFF.

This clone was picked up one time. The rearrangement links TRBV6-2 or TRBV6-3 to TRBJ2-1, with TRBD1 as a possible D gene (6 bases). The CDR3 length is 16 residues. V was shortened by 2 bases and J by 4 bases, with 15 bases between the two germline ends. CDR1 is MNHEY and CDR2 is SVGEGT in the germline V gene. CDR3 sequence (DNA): TGTGCCAGCAGTTACGCCCCAGACAGGAATTACAATGAGCAGTTCTTC. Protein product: CASSYAPDRNYNEQFF.

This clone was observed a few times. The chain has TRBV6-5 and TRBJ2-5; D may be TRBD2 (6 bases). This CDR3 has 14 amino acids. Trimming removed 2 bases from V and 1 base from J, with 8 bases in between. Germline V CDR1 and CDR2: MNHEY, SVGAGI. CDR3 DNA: TGTGCCAGCAGTTACATGGGGGGCCAAGAGACCCAGTACTTC. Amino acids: CASSYMGGQETQYF.

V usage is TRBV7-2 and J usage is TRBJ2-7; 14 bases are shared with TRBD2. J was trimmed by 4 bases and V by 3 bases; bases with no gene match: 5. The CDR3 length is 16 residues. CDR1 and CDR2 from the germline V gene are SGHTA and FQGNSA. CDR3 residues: CASSLTTSGRGYEQYF. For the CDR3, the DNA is TGTGCCAGCAGCTTGACGACTAGCGGGAGGGGGTACGAGCAGTACTTC.

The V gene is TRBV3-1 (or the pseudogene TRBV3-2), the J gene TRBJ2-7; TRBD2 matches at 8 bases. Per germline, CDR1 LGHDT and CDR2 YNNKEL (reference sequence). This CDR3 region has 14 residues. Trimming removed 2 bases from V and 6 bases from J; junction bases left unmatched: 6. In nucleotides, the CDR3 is TGTGCCAGCAGCCAACCGGGAGGGGGAGGCGAGCAGTACTTC. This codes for CASSQPGGGGEQYF.

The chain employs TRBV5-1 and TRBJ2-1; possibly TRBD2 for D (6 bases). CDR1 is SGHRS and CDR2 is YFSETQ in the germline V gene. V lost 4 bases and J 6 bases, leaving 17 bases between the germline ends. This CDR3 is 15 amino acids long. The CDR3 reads CASSLGTAPINEQFF. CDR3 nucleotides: TGCGCCAGCAGCCTCGGGACTGCTCCAATCAATGAGCAGTTCTTC.